The 30 T cell receptor beta chains presented below share a single source sample, sequenced in a study of blood T cell repertoires in COVID-19 (dated by TCRdb to the early 2020s). The library was generated by the immunoSEQ multiplex PCR assay. Entries here come from immuneACCESS through TCRdb and include only in-frame sequences with V and J called. Some clones fail to appear in such tables; in the studies checked, an unresolved V gene covers under half of the shortfall, and the cause of the remainder is unknown. Here the sample has about 56,000 clones; 72% occur a single time. Of the sample, more than 4.5% falls within the top ten clones. Sample: peripheral blood. Source of these receptors: a woman in her 70s with COVID-19, enrolled during active disease.

The J gene is TRBJ1-1, the V gene TRBV4-3; the D gene is possibly TRBD1 (6 bases). Germline V lookup: CDR1 LGHNA, CDR2 YSLEER. This CDR3 region has 14 residues. Deletions cut 0 bases from V and 6 bases from J, with 11 bases between. CDR3 sequence reads: CASSQDRGAPEAFF. CDR3 nucleotide sequence: TGCGCCAGCAGCCAAGACCGGGGGGCCCCTGAAGCTTTCTTT.

The chain uses TRBV6-2 or TRBV6-3 and TRBJ2-3; 7 bases align to TRBD2. V lost 2 bases to trimming and J lost 4 bases; unmatched junction nucleotides: 6. Germline loops: CDR1 MNHEY, CDR2 SVGEGT. This CDR3 is 15 amino acids long. Here the CDR3 reads CASSYGPGRADTQYF. The CDR3 bases are TGTGCCAGCAGTTACGGTCCGGGGAGGGCAGATACGCAGTATTTT.

The chain employs TRBV4-2 and TRBJ1-1; 9 bases agree with TRBD1. The CDR3 consists of 15 residues. In germline, CDR1 is LGHNA, CDR2 YNFKEQ. With 1 base clipped from V and 3 bases from J, the junction kept 3 bases outside the gene matches. The CDR3 loop reads CASSQGGQGYTEAFF. CDR3 sequence (DNA): TGTGCCAGCAGCCAAGGCGGACAGGGGTACACTGAAGCTTTCTTT.

This clone was found once. The chain links TRBV5-4 to TRBJ2-7; 9 nucleotides line up with TRBD1. Per the germline V gene, CDR1 is SGHNT and CDR2 is YYREEE (reference sequence). The CDR3 loop spans 15 amino acids. The V gene end was trimmed by 6 bases and the J gene end by 7 bases; junction bases not matched to a gene: 14. DNA of the CDR3: TGTGCCAGCACCGTCGGGGACAGGGAAATGGGTGAGCAGTACTTC. Amino acid sequence: CASTVGDREMGEQYF.

This chain uses TRBV9 with TRBJ2-1; 7 bases are shared with TRBD2. The junction had 3 bases not matched to a gene; V was cut back by 2 bases and J by 7 bases. The CDR3 runs to 13 residues. Germline V gene lookup returns CDR1 SGDLS and CDR2 YYNGEE. The CDR3 here is CASSVGGSNEQFF. The CDR3 nucleotides are TGTGCCAGCAGCGTGGGGGGGTCTAATGAGCAGTTCTTC.

CDR3: CASSANAGSRNEQFF. DNA for the CDR3: TGTGCCAGCAGCGCTAACGCGGGGTCCCGGAATGAGCAGTTCTTC. The chain employs TRBV7-6 and TRBJ2-1; possible D gene TRBD2, 6 bases. The V end lost 5 bases, the J end lost 7 bases, and 18 bases lay between the germline ends. The CDR3 length is 15 residues. CDR1 and CDR2 (germline): SGHVS, FNYEAQ. Combining the CDR3 with reference TRBV7-6 and TRBJ2-1 gives the whole variable domain GAGVSQSPRYKVTKRGQDVALRCDPISGHVSLYWYRQALGQGPEFLTYFNYEAQQDKSGLPNDRFSAERPEGSISTLTIQRTEQRDSAMYRCASSANAGSRNEQFFGPGTRLTVL.

The chain combines TRBV10-3 with TRBJ2-2; 9 bases map to TRBD1. The CDR3 covers 15 residues. Per the germline V gene, CDR1 is ENHRY and CDR2 is SYGVKD. Trimming at V came to 7 bases and at J to 2 bases, leaving 5 bases not matched to a gene. This CDR3 is CAIKPGQGNTGELFF. CDR3 nucleotides: TGTGCCATCAAGCCGGGACAGGGAAACACCGGGGAGCTGTTTTTT.

The CDR3: CASSFQYTEAFF. The DNA of the CDR3 is TGTGCCAGCAGCTTCCAGTACACTGAAGCTTTCTTT. V gene TRBV11-2 combines with J gene TRBJ1-1, with D uncertain. Germline V CDR1 and CDR2: SGHAT, FQNNGV. This CDR3 is built from 12 residues. V was pared by 3 bases and J by 3 bases, with 5 bases between.

This clone was seen a few times. The rearrangement uses TRBV20-1 and TRBJ2-3; no clear D gene. Trimming removed 3 bases at V and 2 bases at J, with 9 bases between. The CDR3 totals 13 residues. Germline V lookup: CDR1 DFQATT, CDR2 SNEGSKA (reference sequence). CDR3 sequence (DNA): TGCAGTGCTAGTGGCTACGACACAGATACGCAGTATTTT. This gives the protein CSASGYDTDTQYF.

The V gene is TRBV2, the J gene TRBJ1-2; 8 nucleotides match TRBD1. This CDR3 region has 15 residues. Germline V CDR1 and CDR2: SNHLY, FYNNEI. The J segment lost 1 base and the V segment lost 6 bases, leaving 7 bases of the junction unmatched. The CDR3 DNA reads as TGTGCCAGCAGAGGACAGGGCACTTTTAACTATGGCTACACCTTC. Protein sequence: CASRGQGTFNYGYTF.

This chain uses TRBV24-1 with TRBJ2-1, with D maybe TRBD2 (6 bases). Trimming shortened V by 4 bases and J by 0 bases, and 6 bases separated the two germline ends. The CDR3 length is 14 residues. Germline V lookup: CDR1 KGHDR, CDR2 SFDVKD. CDR3 coding DNA: TGTGCCACCAGTGAGACTAGCTCCTACAATGAGCAGTTCTTC. Translated: CATSETSSYNEQFF.

This rearrangement joins TRBV10-3 to TRBJ2-7, with TRBD2 identical over 8 bases. This CDR3 comprises 18 residues. Germline V gives CDR1 ENHRY, CDR2 SYGVKD. V dropped 2 bases and J dropped 2; count of bases not matched to a gene: 14. CDR3 sequence (DNA): TGTGCCATCAGTGAGATTGATGGTCGGGGGGGTCGAGCCTACGAGCAGTACGTC. Protein: CAISEIDGRGGRAYEQYV.

The V gene is TRBV7-3, the J gene TRBJ2-6, with a tentative D call TRBD1 (6 bases). V shed 5 bases and J shed 1 base, with 12 bases lying between them. This CDR3 comprises 16 residues. Per the germline V gene, CDR1 is SGHTA and CDR2 is FQGTGA. The CDR3 DNA reads as TGTGCCAGCAGCCTACAGGGTGGATCTGGGGCCAACGTCCTGACTTTC. Protein sequence: CASSLQGGSGANVLTF.

This clone was counted between two and nine times. The CDR3 DNA reads TGTGCCAGCAGTGACTCGGCTAGCGGGAATGCCAATGAGCAGTTCTTC. Translating it yields CASSDSASGNANEQFF. V usage is TRBV6-4 and J usage is TRBJ2-1; TRBD2 agrees at 9 bases. V shed 0 bases, J shed 6 bases, and the junction held 6 bases outside the gene matches. The CDR3 totals 16 residues. Germline V CDR1 and CDR2: MRHNA, SNTAGT.

The CDR3 loop is CASSDDSGSEKLFF. Here the CDR3 DNA reads TGTGCCAGCAGCGATGATTCGGGTAGTGAAAAACTGTTTTTT. The chain carries TRBV5-4 and TRBJ1-4, with D unclear. Looked up from germline, CDR1 is SGHNT and CDR2 is YYREEE (reference sequence). The CDR3 extends over 14 amino acids. V was pared by 4 bases and J by 7 bases, with 14 bases between.

This sequence joins TRBV5-4 and TRBJ1-4, with D uncertain. The CDR3 covers 13 residues. The germline V gene encodes CDR1 SGHNT and CDR2 YYREEE (reference sequence). The germline V and J ends were trimmed by 3 bases and 0 bases, with 3 bases remaining between them. CDR3 nucleotide sequence: TGTGCCAGCAGCTCTCCAACTAATGAAAAACTGTTTTTT. This codes for CASSSPTNEKLFF.

This clone was seen only a few times. An end of the junction differs from the germline gene, which may be a read error. CDR3 in amino acids: CSWVAGPDTQYF. The DNA of the CDR3 is TGTAGCTGGGTTGCAGGGCCAGATACGCAGTATTTT. The V call is TRBV29-1, the J call TRBJ2-3, with a tentative D call TRBD1 (5 bases). This CDR3 is 12 amino acids long. The germline V gene encodes CDR1 SQVTM and CDR2 ANQGSEA.

Details on this clone: The same CDR3 is also encoded by other DNA sequences in this sample. The rearrangement uses TRBV7-2 and TRBJ1-1, with D perhaps matching TRBD1 (5 bases). The CDR3 is 11 amino acids. Germline assignment: CDR1 SGHTA and CDR2 FQGNSA. The germline V and J ends were trimmed by 5 bases and 8 bases, with 9 bases remaining between them. CDR3 DNA: TGTGCCAGCAGCCTGAGACAGGAAGCTTTCTTT. Amino acids: CASSLRQEAFF.

J is TRBJ2-7 and V is TRBV6-2 or TRBV6-3; D is perhaps TRBD2 (7 bases). CDR1 MNHEY and CDR2 SVGEGT come from the germline V gene. The germline V and J ends were trimmed by 5 bases and 3 bases, with 17 bases remaining between them. The CDR3 totals 15 residues. The CDR3 sequence is CASSPTGRGLYEQYF. The CDR3 region has the DNA TGTGCCAGCAGTCCCACAGGGAGGGGTCTCTACGAGCAGTACTTC.

The J gene is TRBJ1-5, the V gene TRBV3-1 (or the pseudogene TRBV3-2), with D possibly matching TRBD1 (5 bases). CDR1 and CDR2 from the germline V gene are LGHDT and YNNKEL (reference sequence). The CDR3 totals 15 residues. V was shortened by 0 bases and J by 7 bases, with 13 bases between the two germline ends. CDR3 sequence: CASSQDALPGQPQHF. The CDR3 nucleotides are TGTGCCAGCAGCCAAGACGCATTACCAGGGCAGCCCCAGCATTTT.

V is TRBV27 and J is TRBJ2-4, with 10 bases fitting TRBD1. The CDR3 sequence is 15 residues long. After removal of 6 bases from V and 5 bases from J, the junction contained 7 bases not matched to a gene. Germline values: CDR1 MNHEY, CDR2 SMNVEV (reference sequence). CDR3 sequence (DNA): TGTGCCAGCAGAGGTGTGGGGACAGGGGAAAACATTCAGTACTTC. Encoded protein: CASRGVGTGENIQYF.

This chain uses TRBV29-1 with TRBJ2-3; D might be TRBD1 (8 bases). The CDR3 consists of 13 residues. The V and J ends lost 3 bases and 5 bases respectively, with 12 bases between them. CDR1 and CDR2 from the germline V gene are SQVTM and ANQGSEA. The CDR3 here is CSVEYRGGDTQYF. The CDR3 DNA is TGCAGCGTTGAGTACAGGGGGGGAGATACGCAGTATTTT.

The chain links TRBV3-1 (or the pseudogene TRBV3-2) to TRBJ2-3, with D perhaps TRBD2 (5 bases). The germline V gene has CDR1 LGHDT and CDR2 YNNKEL (reference sequence). The length of the CDR3 is 14 residues. The V gene lost 1 base and the J gene lost 6 bases, with 11 bases spanning the gap. CDR3 region: CASSQGTARDTQYF. CDR3 sequence (DNA): TGTGCCAGCAGCCAAGGGACTGCCCGCGATACGCAGTATTTT.

V usage is TRBV12-3 or TRBV12-4 and J usage is TRBJ2-3; 8 positions agree with TRBD1. The CDR3 runs 13 residues. With 5 bases clipped from V and 6 bases from J, the junction kept 4 bases outside the gene matches. CDR3 sequence reads: CASSGQGSDTQYF. The CDR3 DNA reads TGTGCCAGCAGTGGACAGGGATCGGATACGCAGTATTTT.

CDR3 protein: CASSPQGARGNTIYF. The CDR3 nucleotides are TGTGCCAGCAGCCCACAGGGGGCGCGGGGAAACACCATATATTTT. V gene TRBV5-6 combines with J gene TRBJ1-3, with 9 nucleotides matching TRBD1. The trim removed 4 bases at V and 4 bases at J, leaving 6 bases unmatched. The CDR3 is 15 residues long. Germline V lookup: CDR1 SGHDT, CDR2 YYEEEE. The complete variable domain, with remaining parts taken from reference TRBV5-6 and TRBJ1-3, reads DAGVTQSPTHLIKTRGQQVTLRCSPKSGHDTVSWYQQALGQGPQFIFQYYEEEERQRGNFPDRFSGHQFPNYSSELNVNALLLGDSALYLCASSPQGARGNTIYFGEGSWLTVV.

The V and J genes are TRBV4-2 and TRBJ2-1, with 9 bases that match TRBD1. This CDR3 comprises 17 residues. Unmatched junction bases numbered 9, after V lost 1 base and J lost 5 bases. The germline V gene encodes CDR1 LGHNA and CDR2 YNFKEQ. CDR3 sequence: CASSQAGQGLKNNEQFF. The CDR3 region has the DNA TGTGCCAGCAGCCAAGCGGGACAGGGCCTTAAGAACAATGAGCAGTTCTTC.

The chain couples TRBV7-2 to TRBJ1-2; TRBD1 agrees at 7 bases. The CDR3 sequence is 15 residues long. Germline V gene sequence: CDR1 SGHTA, CDR2 FQGNSA. Trimming took 6 bases from V and 1 from J; bases not matched to a gene: 8. CDR3 sequence reads: CASSSTGSFNYGYTF. The CDR3 DNA reads as TGTGCCAGCAGTTCGACAGGGTCGTTTAACTATGGCTACACCTTC.

The chain uses TRBV29-1 and TRBJ2-3; the match to TRBD2 covers 10 bases. CDR1 and CDR2 from the germline V gene are SQVTM and ANQGSEA. Losses at the gene ends were 3 bases for V and 0 bases for J; bases not matched to a gene: 9. The CDR3 runs 17 residues. CDR3 bases: TGCAGCGTTGAGCTAGCGGGGGTAAAGTCTAGCACAGATACGCAGTATTTT. It codes for CSVELAGVKSSTDTQYF.

The CDR3, as DNA: TGCGCCAGCAGCGAGGGACAGGTTTTCAATGAGCAGTTCTTC. Residues: CASSEGQVFNEQFF. The chain couples TRBV5-1 to TRBJ2-1, with 8 bases fitting TRBD1. Germline values: CDR1 SGHRS, CDR2 YFSETQ. The CDR3 extends over 14 amino acids. With 4 bases clipped from V and 6 bases from J, the junction kept 6 bases outside the gene matches.

V gene TRBV29-1 combines with J gene TRBJ1-2; no reliable D call. The V end lost 4 bases, the J end lost 12 bases, and 18 bases lay between the germline ends. The length of the CDR3 is 12 residues. Germline CDR1 is SQVTM and CDR2 is ANQGSEA. The CDR3 sequence: CSVGSLGLVDTF. The CDR3 DNA reads TGCAGCGTTGGGAGTCTGGGTTTGGTCGACACCTTC. Full variable domain (remainder filled in from reference TRBV29-1 and TRBJ1-2): SAVISQKPSRDICQRGTSLTIQCQVDSQVTMMFWYRQQPGQSLTLIATANQGSEATYESGFVIDKFPISRPNLTFSTLTVSNMSPEDSSIYLCSVGSLGLVDTFGSGTRLTVV.